These 8 T cell receptor beta chains were all obtained from the same sample, sequenced in a study of HIV-infected patients and healthy controls. Whole blood was used without fractionation, so all unsorted peripheral T cells were included. About 540 ng RNA was reverse transcribed with alpha and beta constant-region primers. Each of the alpha and beta chains got its own library through chain-specific third strand synthesis with indices. Using its own MiXCR run on the 5' RACE reads, TCRdb lists one record per CDR3 protein. Of about 24,000 distinct CDR3 sequences in the sample, approximately 9% were seen once. Sequenced material: blood. The receptor source for this set is an adult in good health.

This clonotype was counted only a few times. The J gene is TRBJ2-2, the V gene TRBV5-5, with 10 bases aligning to TRBD1. The V and J ends lost 3 bases and 5 bases, in that order; junction bases with no gene match: 1. Germline V gives CDR1 SGHKS, CDR2 YYEKEE (reference sequence). The CDR3 has 14 amino acids. The CDR3 nucleotides are TGTGCCAGCAGCTCGGGACAGGGGACCGGGGAGCTGTTTTTT. It is translated as CASSSGQGTGELFF.

The rearrangement links TRBV24-1 to TRBJ2-3; TRBD1 is a possible D gene (5 bases). Trimming shortened V by 5 bases and J by 4 bases, and 15 bases separated the two germline ends. The germline V gene encodes CDR1 KGHDR and CDR2 SFDVKD. CDR3 length equals 15 residues. The CDR3 DNA reads TGTGCCACCAGTGGCCAGGGCACGGGCTCAGATACGCAGTATTTT. It encodes CATSGQGTGSDTQYF.

This clonotype was counted only a few times. V and J are TRBV13 and TRBJ2-7, with 9 bases lining up with TRBD2. Trimming at V came to 1 base and at J to 2 bases, leaving 3 bases not matched to a gene. Germline V gives CDR1 PRHDT, CDR2 FYEKMQ (reference sequence). This CDR3 comprises 15 residues. The CDR3: CASSLEAGGPYEQYF. CDR3 sequence (DNA): TGTGCCAGCAGCTTAGAAGCGGGGGGCCCCTACGAGCAGTACTTC.

The V call is TRBV12-3 or TRBV12-4, the J call TRBJ2-3; the match to TRBD2 covers 7 bases. The CDR3 extends over 15 amino acids. J gave up 4 bases and V 5 bases, and 9 bases lay outside the gene matches. The CDR3 region is CASSIRLAPPDTQYF. CDR3 nucleotide sequence: TGTGCCAGCAGTATCAGACTAGCCCCCCCAGATACGCAGTATTTT.

Many counts were recorded for this clonotype. The chain uses TRBV6-6 and TRBJ1-5; TRBD1 might be the D (6 bases). Germline V gene sequence: CDR1 MNHNY, CDR2 SVGAGI (reference sequence). V was trimmed by 6 bases and J by 7 bases, leaving 16 bases between them. The CDR3 contains 14 residues. CDR3 region: CASRPPLGGQPQHF. The CDR3 nucleotides are TGTGCCAGCAGGCCCCCCTTAGGGGGGCAGCCCCAGCATTTT.

This clonotype was detected many times. The rearrangement links TRBV7-9 to TRBJ2-5; D is ambiguous. V was shortened by 3 bases and J by 0 bases, with 11 bases between the two germline ends. This CDR3 has 15 amino acids. Germline values: CDR1 SEHNR, CDR2 FQNEAQ (reference sequence). In DNA form, the CDR3 reads TGTGCCAGCAGCTTGACGGCTCGAAACCAAGAGACCCAGTACTTC. Its protein is CASSLTARNQETQYF.

The V and J genes are TRBV3-1 and TRBJ2-2; 7 positions agree with TRBD1. V dropped 0 bases and J dropped 6; count of bases not matched to a gene: 16. Germline values: CDR1 LGHDT, CDR2 YNNKEL (reference sequence). The CDR3 length is 19 residues. The DNA of the CDR3 is TGTGCCAGCAGCCAAGAAGTTCGACGAAGGGGGCTCTTGGCCGGGGAGCTGTTTTTT. This translates into CASSQEVRRRGLLAGELFF. The full variable domain, in which reference TRBV3-1 and TRBJ2-2 provide the parts outside the CDR3, is DTAVSQTPKYLVTQMGNDKSIKCEQNLGHDTMYWYKQDSKKFLKIMFSYNNKELIINETVPNRFSPKSPDKAHLNLHINSLELGDSAVYFCASSQEVRRRGLLAGELFFGEGSRLTVL.

The sample holds a few counts of this clonotype. V and J are TRBV6-5 and TRBJ1-1; a possible D gene is TRBD1 (5 bases). Trimming stripped 4 bases from V and 4 bases from J, with 16 bases between. The germline V gene has CDR1 MNHEY and CDR2 SVGAGI. This CDR3 spans 15 amino acids. CDR3 region: CASSSDLGGGTEAFF. CDR3 sequence (DNA): TGTGCCAGCAGTTCCGATCTTGGGGGGGGCACTGAAGCTTTCTTT.